This TCR beta chain was captured by sequencing in a study of T cell changes during pregnancy in multiple sclerosis. Between the trimmed V and J ends, which lost 0 bases and 7 bases, there was a span of 19 bases. The CDR3 runs 16 residues. Germline V CDR1 and CDR2: GTSNPN, SVGIG (reference sequence). Repertoires were generated with immunoSEQ multiplex PCR, while TCRdb's copy carries only in-frame clones and drops some. The repertoire holds roughly 40,000 clones, 80% to 95% seen once, with about 0.4% in the top ten. The clonotype was recovered from a female donor with multiple sclerosis, enrolled in a pregnancy study. The rearrangement joins TRBV30 to TRBJ2-1; D may be TRBD2 (6 bases). This material consisted of CD4+ T cells from peripheral blood mononuclear cells, taken in the third trimester of pregnancy. CDR3 bases: TGTGCCTGGAGTGTACGTCGGAGCGGGTATGGGAATGAGCAGTTCTTC. It encodes CAWSVRRSGYGNEQFF.